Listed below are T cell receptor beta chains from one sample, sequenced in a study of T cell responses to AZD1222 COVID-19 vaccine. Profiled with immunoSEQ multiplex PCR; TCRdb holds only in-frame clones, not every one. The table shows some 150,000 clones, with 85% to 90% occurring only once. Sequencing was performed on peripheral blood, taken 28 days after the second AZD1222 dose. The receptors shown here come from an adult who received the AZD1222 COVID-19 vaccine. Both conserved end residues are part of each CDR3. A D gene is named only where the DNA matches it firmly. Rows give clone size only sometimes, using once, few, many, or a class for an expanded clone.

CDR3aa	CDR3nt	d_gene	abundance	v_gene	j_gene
CASYSTANEKLFF	TGTGCCAGCTACAGCACCGCTAATGAAAAACTGTTTTTT	-	-	TRBV27	TRBJ1-4
CASSSFLGGDPYEQYF	TGTGCCAGCAGCTCGTTCTTAGGAGGCGATCCCTACGAGCAGTACTTC	-	medium-sized	TRBV11-2	TRBJ2-7
CASSSPGGDYGYTF	TGTGCCAGCAGTTCCCCTGGGGGTGACTATGGCTACACCTTC	-	-	TRBV27	TRBJ1-2
CASSFGTGVEKLFF	TGTGCCAGCAGCTTTGGGACAGGGGTTGAAAAACTGTTTTTT	TRBD1	-	TRBV7-9	TRBJ1-4
CASSGQANQPQHF	TGTGCCAGCAGCGGACAGGCTAATCAGCCCCAGCATTTT	-	-	TRBV9	TRBJ1-5
CASSETGISYNEQFF	TGTGCCAGCAGTGAAACGGGGATCTCCTACAATGAGCAGTTCTTC	-	-	TRBV6-1	TRBJ2-1
CASSFGGSQSYEQYF	TGTGCCAGCAGTTTCGGAGGCAGCCAGTCCTACGAGCAGTACTTC	-	-	TRBV6-2/TRBV6-3	TRBJ2-7
CATSSDRLYNEQFF	TGTGCCACCAGCAGTGACAGGTTGTACAATGAGCAGTTCTTC	-	-	TRBV15	TRBJ2-1
CASSANRGHWGNGNTIYF	TGTGCCAGCTCGGCCAACAGGGGCCATTGGGGAAATGGAAACACCATATATTTT	TRBD1	-	TRBV18	TRBJ1-3
CASSLLAGGNTGELFF	TGTGCCAGTAGTCTCCTAGCGGGGGGGAACACCGGGGAGCTGTTTTTT	TRBD2	-	TRBV19	TRBJ2-2
CAWGSGNTIYF	TGTGCCTGGGGGTCTGGAAACACCATATATTTT	-	-	TRBV30	TRBJ1-3
CASSITRNTEAFF	TGTGCCAGTAGTATAACGCGGAACACTGAAGCTTTCTTT	-	-	TRBV19	TRBJ1-1
CASSLASGGGQPQHF	TGTGCCAGCAGCTTAGCGTCAGGGGGCGGTCAGCCCCAGCATTTT	TRBD1	-	TRBV7-6	TRBJ1-5
CASSPGFSSYNEQFF	TGTGCCAGCAGCCCCGGATTTAGCTCCTACAATGAGCAGTTCTTC	-	-	TRBV5-6	TRBJ2-1
CASSDRRGTDTQYF	TGTGCCAGCAGTGACCGGCGGGGCACAGATACGCAGTATTTT	-	-	TRBV6-1	TRBJ2-3
CASSSQGSVVLEQFF	TGTGCCAGCAGCTCCCAGGGTAGCGTGGTGCTGGAGCAGTTCTTC	-	-	TRBV7-2	TRBJ2-1
CASSFDRVNEQYF	TGTGCCAGCAGTTTCGACAGGGTGAACGAGCAGTACTTC	TRBD1	few	TRBV12-3/TRBV12-4	TRBJ2-7
CASSEGFRNQPQHF	TGTGCCAGCAGTGAAGGCTTCCGCAATCAGCCCCAGCATTTT	-	-	TRBV6-1	TRBJ1-5
CAWRIGETNSPLHF	TGTGCCTGGAGGATCGGGGAAACTAATTCACCCCTCCACTTT	-	once	TRBV30	TRBJ1-6
CAWTLGMTNEKLFF	TGTGCCTGGACCTTAGGGATGACTAATGAAAAACTGTTTTTT	-	-	TRBV30	TRBJ1-4
CANGGANTEAFF	TGTGCCAACGGAGGGGCAAACACTGAAGCTTTCTTT	-	-	TRBV7-6	TRBJ1-1
CASRVGVSRGNTIYF	TGTGCCAGCAGGGTCGGGGTCTCTCGTGGAAACACCATATATTTT	-	-	TRBV2	TRBJ1-3
CATSREGGGDQPQHF	TGTGCCACCAGCAGAGAAGGCGGGGGGGATCAGCCCCAGCATTTT	-	-	TRBV15	TRBJ1-5
CASSPGLAGRETQYF	TGTGCCAGCAGCCCTGGGCTAGCAGGGAGGGAGACCCAGTACTTC	-	-	TRBV7-3	TRBJ2-5
CASRGTENYGYTF	TGTGCCAGCAGGGGGACAGAAAACTATGGCTACACCTTC	TRBD1	-	TRBV25-1	TRBJ1-2
CASSLDVGWEAEAFF	TGTGCCAGCAGCTTGGATGTAGGTTGGGAGGCTGAAGCTTTCTTT	-	once	TRBV5-4	TRBJ1-1
CASSQMGRIEETQYF	TGCGCCAGCAGCCAAATGGGGCGGATAGAAGAGACCCAGTACTTC	-	few	TRBV4-1	TRBJ2-5